This T cell receptor (beta chain) was recorded in a study of cytotoxic CD8 clonotypes in ibrutinib-treated CLL. Study-wide points: The clonality went up when patients responded to ibrutinib and dropped back toward baseline at progression.

V lost 5 bases, J lost 6 bases, and 8 bases lay in between. This CDR3 comprises 12 residues. CDR1 and CDR2 (germline): SGHAT, FQNNGV. Turning to this clone: As yet, its antigen is unknown.

Assay: immunoSEQ multiplex PCR; the TCRdb copy retains only in-frame clones and omits some. The profile shows 150,000 or so clones, approximately 77% of them singletons. The rearrangement uses TRBV11-2 and TRBJ2-1; D is unresolved. The receptor comes from a human donor with chronic lymphocytic leukemia. The sequencing used PBMCs, collected after 12 months of ibrutinib treatment. CDR3 protein: CASSKLSNEQFF. The CDR3 DNA is TGTGCCAGCAGCAAGCTTTCCAATGAGCAGTTCTTC.